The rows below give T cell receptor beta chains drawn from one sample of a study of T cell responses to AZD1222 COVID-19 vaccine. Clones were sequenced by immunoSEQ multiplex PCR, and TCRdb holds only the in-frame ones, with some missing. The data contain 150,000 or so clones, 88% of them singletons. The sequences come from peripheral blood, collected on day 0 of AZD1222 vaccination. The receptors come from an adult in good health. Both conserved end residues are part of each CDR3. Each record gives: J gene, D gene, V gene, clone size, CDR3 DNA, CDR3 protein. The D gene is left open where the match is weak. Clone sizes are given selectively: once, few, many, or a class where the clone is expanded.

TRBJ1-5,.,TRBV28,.,TGTGCCATCGGCCGGGGCAATCAGCCCCAGCATTTT,CAIGRGNQPQHF
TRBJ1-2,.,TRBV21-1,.,TGTGCCAGCAGGTCGACAGGAGCTAACTATGGCTACACCTTC,CASRSTGANYGYTF
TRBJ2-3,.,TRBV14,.,TGTGCCAGCAGCCAAGAAAATACGCAGTATTTT,CASSQENTQYF
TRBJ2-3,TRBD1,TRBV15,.,TGTGCCACCAGAACAGGGGAGACAGATACGCAGTATTTT,CATRTGETDTQYF
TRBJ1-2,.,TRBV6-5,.,TGTGCCAGCATCCGGACAAGCTTCTATGGCTACACCTTC,CASIRTSFYGYTF
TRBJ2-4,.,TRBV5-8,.,TGTGCCAGCAGCACACCCCCCACAAACATTCAGTACTTC,CASSTPPTNIQYF
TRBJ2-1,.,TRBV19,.,TGTGCCAGTAGTTGGCCAGGTACCTACAATGAGCAGTTCTTC,CASSWPGTYNEQFF
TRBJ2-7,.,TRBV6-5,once,TGTGCCAGCCGGATGCCTTCCTCCTACGAGCAGTACTTC,CASRMPSSYEQYF
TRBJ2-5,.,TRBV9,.,TGTGCCAGCAGCGTAGGATTGGGAGAGTACCAAGAGACCCAGTACTTC,CASSVGLGEYQETQYF
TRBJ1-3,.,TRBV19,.,TGTGCCAGTAGTGTCGGCCTTTTACCTGGAAACACCATATATTTT,CASSVGLLPGNTIYF
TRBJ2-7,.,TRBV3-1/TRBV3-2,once,TGTGCCAGCAGCCAAGGCCCAGGGGGGCCCTACGAGCAGTACTTC,CASSQGPGGPYEQYF
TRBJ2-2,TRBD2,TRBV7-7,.,TGTGCTAGCAGCCCGACTAGCGGGTTCACCGGGGAGCTGTTTTTT,CASSPTSGFTGELFF
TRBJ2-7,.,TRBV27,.,TGTGCCAGTCTCGACAGGCACTCCTACGAGCAGTACTTC,CASLDRHSYEQYF
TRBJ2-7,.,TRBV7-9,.,TGTGCCAGCAGCAAGACGCCGGCCCAACGGTACGAGCAGTACTTC,CASSKTPAQRYEQYF